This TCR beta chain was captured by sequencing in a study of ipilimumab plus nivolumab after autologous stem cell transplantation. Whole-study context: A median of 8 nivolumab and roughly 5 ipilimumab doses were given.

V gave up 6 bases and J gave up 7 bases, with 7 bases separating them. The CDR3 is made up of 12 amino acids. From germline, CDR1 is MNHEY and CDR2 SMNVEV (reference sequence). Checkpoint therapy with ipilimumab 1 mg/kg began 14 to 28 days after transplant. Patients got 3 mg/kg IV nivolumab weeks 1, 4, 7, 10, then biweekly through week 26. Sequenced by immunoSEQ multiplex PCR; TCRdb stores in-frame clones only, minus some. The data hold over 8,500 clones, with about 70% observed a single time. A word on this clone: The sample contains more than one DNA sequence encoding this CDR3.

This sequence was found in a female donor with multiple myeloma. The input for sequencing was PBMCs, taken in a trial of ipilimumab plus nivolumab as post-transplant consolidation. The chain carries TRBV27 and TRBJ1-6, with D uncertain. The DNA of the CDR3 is TGTGCCAGCAGCCTCCCGAATTCACCCCTCCACTTT. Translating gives CASSLPNSPLHF.